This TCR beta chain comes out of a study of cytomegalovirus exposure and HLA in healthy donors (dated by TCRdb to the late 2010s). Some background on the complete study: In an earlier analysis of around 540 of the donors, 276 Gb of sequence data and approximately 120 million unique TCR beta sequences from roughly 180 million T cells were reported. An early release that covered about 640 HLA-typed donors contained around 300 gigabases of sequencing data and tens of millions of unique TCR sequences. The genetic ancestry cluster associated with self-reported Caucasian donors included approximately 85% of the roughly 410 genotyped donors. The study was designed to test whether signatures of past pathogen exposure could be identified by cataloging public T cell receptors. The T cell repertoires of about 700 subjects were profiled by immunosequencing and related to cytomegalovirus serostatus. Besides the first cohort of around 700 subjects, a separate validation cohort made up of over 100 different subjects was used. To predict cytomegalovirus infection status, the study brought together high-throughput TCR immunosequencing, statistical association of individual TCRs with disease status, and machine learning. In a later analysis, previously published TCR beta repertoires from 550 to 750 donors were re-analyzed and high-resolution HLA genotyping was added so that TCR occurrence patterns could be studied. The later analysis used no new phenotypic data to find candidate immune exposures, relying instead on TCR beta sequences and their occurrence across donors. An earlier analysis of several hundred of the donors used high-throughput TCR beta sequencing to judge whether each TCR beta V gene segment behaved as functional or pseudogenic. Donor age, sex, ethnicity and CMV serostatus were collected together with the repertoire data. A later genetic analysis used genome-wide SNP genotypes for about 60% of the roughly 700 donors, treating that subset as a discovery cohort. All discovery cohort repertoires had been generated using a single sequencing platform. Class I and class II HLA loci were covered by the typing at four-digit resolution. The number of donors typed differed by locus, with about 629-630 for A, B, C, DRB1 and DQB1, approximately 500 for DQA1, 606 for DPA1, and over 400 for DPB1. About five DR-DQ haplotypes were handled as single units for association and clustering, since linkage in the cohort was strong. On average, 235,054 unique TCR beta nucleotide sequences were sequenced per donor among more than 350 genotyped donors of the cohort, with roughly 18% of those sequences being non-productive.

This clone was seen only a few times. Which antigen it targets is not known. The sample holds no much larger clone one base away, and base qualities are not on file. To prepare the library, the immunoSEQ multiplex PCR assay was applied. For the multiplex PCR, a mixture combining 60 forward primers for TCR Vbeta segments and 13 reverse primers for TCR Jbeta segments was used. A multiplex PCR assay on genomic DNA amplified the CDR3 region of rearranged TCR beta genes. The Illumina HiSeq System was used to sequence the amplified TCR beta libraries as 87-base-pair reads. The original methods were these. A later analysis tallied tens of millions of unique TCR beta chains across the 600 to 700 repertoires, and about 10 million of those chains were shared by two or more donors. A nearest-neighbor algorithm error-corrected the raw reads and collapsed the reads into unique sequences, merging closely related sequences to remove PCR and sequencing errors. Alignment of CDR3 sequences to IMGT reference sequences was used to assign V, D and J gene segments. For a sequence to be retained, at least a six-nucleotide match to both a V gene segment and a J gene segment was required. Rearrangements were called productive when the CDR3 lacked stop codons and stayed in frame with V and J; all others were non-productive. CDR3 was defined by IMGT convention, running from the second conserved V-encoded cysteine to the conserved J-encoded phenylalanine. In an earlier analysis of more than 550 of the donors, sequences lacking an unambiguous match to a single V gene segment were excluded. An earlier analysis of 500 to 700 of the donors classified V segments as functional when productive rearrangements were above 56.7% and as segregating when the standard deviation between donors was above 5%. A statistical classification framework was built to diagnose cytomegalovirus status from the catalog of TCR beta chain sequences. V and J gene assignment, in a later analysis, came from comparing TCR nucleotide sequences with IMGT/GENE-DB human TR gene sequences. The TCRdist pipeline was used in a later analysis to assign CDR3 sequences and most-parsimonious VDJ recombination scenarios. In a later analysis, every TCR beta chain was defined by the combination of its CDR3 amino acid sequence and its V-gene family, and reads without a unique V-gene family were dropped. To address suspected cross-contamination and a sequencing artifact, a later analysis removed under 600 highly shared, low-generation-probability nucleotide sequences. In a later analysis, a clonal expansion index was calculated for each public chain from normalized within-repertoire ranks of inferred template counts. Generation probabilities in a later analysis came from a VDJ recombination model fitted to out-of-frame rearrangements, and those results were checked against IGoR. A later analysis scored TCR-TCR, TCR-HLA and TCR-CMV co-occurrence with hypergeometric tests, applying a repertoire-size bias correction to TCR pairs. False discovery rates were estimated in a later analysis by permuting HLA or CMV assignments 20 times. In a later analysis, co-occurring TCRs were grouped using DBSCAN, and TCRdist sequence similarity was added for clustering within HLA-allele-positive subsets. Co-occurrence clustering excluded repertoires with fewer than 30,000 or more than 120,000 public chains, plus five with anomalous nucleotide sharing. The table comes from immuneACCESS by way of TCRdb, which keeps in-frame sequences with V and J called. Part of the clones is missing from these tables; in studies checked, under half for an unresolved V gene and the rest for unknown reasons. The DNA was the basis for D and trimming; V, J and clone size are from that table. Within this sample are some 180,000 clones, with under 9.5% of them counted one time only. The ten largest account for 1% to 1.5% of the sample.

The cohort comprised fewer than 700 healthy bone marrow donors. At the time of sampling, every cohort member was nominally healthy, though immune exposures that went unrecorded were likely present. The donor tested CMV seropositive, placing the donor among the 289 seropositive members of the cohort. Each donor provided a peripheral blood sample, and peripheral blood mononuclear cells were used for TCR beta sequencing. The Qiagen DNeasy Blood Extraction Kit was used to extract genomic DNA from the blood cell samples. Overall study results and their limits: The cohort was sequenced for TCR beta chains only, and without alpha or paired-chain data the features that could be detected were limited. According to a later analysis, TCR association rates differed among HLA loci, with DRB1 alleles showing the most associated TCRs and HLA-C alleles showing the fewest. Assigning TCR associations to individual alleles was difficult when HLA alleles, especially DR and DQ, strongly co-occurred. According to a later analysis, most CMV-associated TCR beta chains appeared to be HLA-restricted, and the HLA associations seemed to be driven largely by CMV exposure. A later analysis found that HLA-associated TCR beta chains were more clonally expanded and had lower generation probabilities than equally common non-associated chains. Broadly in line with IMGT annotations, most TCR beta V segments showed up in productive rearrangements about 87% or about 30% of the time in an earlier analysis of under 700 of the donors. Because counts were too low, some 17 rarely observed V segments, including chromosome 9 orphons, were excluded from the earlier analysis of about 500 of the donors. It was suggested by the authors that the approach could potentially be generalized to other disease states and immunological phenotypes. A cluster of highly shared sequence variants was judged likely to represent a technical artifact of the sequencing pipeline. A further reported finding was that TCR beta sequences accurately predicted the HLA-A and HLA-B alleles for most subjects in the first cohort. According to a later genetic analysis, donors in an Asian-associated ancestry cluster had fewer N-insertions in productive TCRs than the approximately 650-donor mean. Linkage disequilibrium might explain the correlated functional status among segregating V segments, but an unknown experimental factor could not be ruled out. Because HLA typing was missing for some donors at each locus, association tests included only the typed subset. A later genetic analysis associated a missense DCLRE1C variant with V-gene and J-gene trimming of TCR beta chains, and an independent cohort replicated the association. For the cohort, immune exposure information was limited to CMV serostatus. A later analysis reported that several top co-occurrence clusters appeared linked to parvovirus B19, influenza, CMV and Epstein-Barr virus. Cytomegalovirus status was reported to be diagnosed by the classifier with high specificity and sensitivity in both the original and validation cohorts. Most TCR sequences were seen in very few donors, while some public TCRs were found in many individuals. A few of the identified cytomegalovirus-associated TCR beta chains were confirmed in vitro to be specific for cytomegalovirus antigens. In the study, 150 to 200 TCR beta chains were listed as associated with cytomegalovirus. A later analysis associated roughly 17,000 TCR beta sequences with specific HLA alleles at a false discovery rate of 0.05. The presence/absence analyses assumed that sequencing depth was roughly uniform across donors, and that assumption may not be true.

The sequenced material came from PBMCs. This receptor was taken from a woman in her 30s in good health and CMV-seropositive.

The CDR3 reads CASSLVGAVGNTIYF. Here is the DNA: TGCGCCAGCAGCCTGGTTGGGGCAGTAGGAAACACCATATATTTT. The chain couples TRBV5-1 to TRBJ1-3; a tentative D match to TRBD1 spans 5 bases. V is pared back by 4 bases and J by 4 bases, with 15 bases lying between the germline termini. Counted from cysteine to phenylalanine, this CDR3 has 15 amino acids. Just the 45-base CDR3 DNA is kept, in frame starting at base 1. Based on the germline V gene, the CDR1 and CDR2 sequences are SGHRS and YFSETQ.